Below are 29 T cell receptor beta chains sequenced from a single sample in a study of control samples from healthy donors and cancer patients. Generated by immunoSEQ multiplex PCR, the TCRdb table keeps only in-frame clones and is missing some. The repertoire includes approximately 100,000 clones, roughly 92% of them detected once, and about 3% sits in the top ten. Sequenced input: blood. The receptors were sampled from a human donor in good health. The donor label of this sample is uncertain.

The rearrangement links TRBV6-6 to TRBJ1-1; TRBD1 might be the D (5 bases). Between the trimmed V and J ends, which lost 11 bases and 6 bases, there was a span of 10 bases. This CDR3 region has 10 residues. In germline, CDR1 is MNHNY, CDR2 SVGAGI (reference sequence). The CDR3 bases are TGTGCCTCCTCGGGGGCTGAAGCTTTCTTT. It encodes CASSGAEAFF.

The V and J genes are TRBV14 and TRBJ2-1, with 7 bases matching TRBD1. The CDR3 covers 17 residues. The V gene end was trimmed by 0 bases and the J gene end by 8 bases; junction bases not matched to a gene: 13. The germline gives CDR1 SGHDN, CDR2 FVKESK. The CDR3, as DNA: TGTGCCAGCAGCCAAGAAGTGAGGGGGCGTCATGCATATGAGCAGTTCTTC. Translating it yields CASSQEVRGRHAYEQFF.

The rearrangement uses TRBV7-2 and TRBJ1-2; no clear D. Per germline, CDR1 SGHTA and CDR2 FQGNSA. V was cut by 1 base and J by 4 bases, with 10 bases left in between. The CDR3 runs to 14 residues. CDR3 sequence: CASSLGASVYGYTF. The CDR3 DNA follows: TGTGCCAGCAGCTTAGGGGCGTCTGTCTATGGCTACACCTTC.

This chain connects TRBV6-2 or TRBV6-3 to TRBJ2-5; TRBD1 agrees at 12 bases. V lost 2 bases to trimming and J lost 7 bases; unmatched junction nucleotides: 5. The CDR3 has 15 amino acids. Germline loops: CDR1 MNHEY, CDR2 SVGEGT. CDR3: CASSYGTGGTGTQYF. The CDR3 nucleotides read TGTGCCAGCAGTTACGGGACAGGGGGCACGGGGACCCAGTACTTC.

This sequence joins TRBV19 and TRBJ2-3; D unresolved. From germline, CDR1 is LNHDA and CDR2 SQIVND (reference sequence). The V gene lost 6 bases and the J gene lost 4 bases, with 14 bases spanning the gap. The CDR3 has 14 residues. The CDR3 here is CASSRALGPDTQYF. CDR3 nucleotide sequence: TGTGCCAGTAGCCGCGCGTTGGGCCCAGATACGCAGTATTTT.

The chain joins TRBV4-3 to TRBJ2-1; 10 bases map to TRBD1. Germline V gives CDR1 LGHNA, CDR2 YSLEER. CDR3 size: 16 residues. V was pared by 1 base and J by 1 base, with 1 base of the junction left unmatched. The CDR3 loop is CASSQVGQGSYNEQFF. The DNA of the CDR3 is TGCGCCAGCAGCCAAGTGGGACAGGGGTCCTACAATGAGCAGTTCTTC.

This clone was seen a single time. The chain recombines TRBV11-2 with TRBJ2-4; D remains ambiguous. V was trimmed by 4 bases and J by 0 bases, leaving 16 bases between them. Germline CDR1 reads SGHAT; CDR2 reads FQNNGV. The CDR3 has 17 residues. The chain's CDR3 is CASSSLRSPSAKNIQYF. The CDR3 region has the DNA TGTGCCAGCAGCTCCTTGAGGTCCCCCTCAGCCAAAAACATTCAGTACTTC.

The chain has TRBV19 and TRBJ1-3; no definite D call. Germline CDR1 and CDR2: LNHDA and SQIVND (reference sequence). V shed 5 bases and J shed 1 base, with 6 bases lying between them. This CDR3 has 13 amino acids. CDR3 nucleotides: TGTGCCAGTAGTCGATCTTCTGGAAACACCATATATTTT. Translating it yields CASSRSSGNTIYF. The whole variable domain, filled in from reference TRBV19 and TRBJ1-3, reads DGGITQSPKYLFRKEGQNVTLSCEQNLNHDAMYWYRQDPGQGLRLIYYSQIVNDFQKGDIAEGYSVSREKKESFPLTVTSAQKNPTAFYLCASSRSSGNTIYFGEGSWLTVV.

The chain joins TRBV27 to TRBJ1-1; weak D call: TRBD1 (5 bases). The length of the CDR3 is 14 residues. The germline V and J ends were trimmed by 4 bases and 5 bases, with 14 bases remaining between them. Germline V gives CDR1 MNHEY, CDR2 SMNVEV (reference sequence). The CDR3 nucleotides are TGTGCCAGCAGTTGGGGGGGGTTGTGGACTGAAGCTTTCTTT. Its translation is CASSWGGLWTEAFF.

V is TRBV6-1 and J is TRBJ1-3; unclear D gene. The length of the CDR3 is 16 residues. The germline V gene has CDR1 MNHNS and CDR2 SASEGT. Trimming removed 1 base at V and 0 bases at J, with 10 bases between. The DNA for the CDR3 is TGTGCCAGCAGTGAAGAGATGGTGGTCTCTGGAAACACCATATATTTT. Its protein is CASSEEMVVSGNTIYF.

The gene calls are TRBV30 and TRBJ1-1; 7 bases align to TRBD1. CDR1 is GTSNPN and CDR2 is SVGIG in the germline V gene (reference sequence). V shed 5 bases, J shed 0 bases, and the junction held 3 bases outside the gene matches. The CDR3 length is 13 residues. The CDR3 DNA reads TGTGCCTGGCGGACAGGCCTGAACACTGAAGCTTTCTTT. Translated, it gives CAWRTGLNTEAFF.

The V gene is TRBV28, the J gene TRBJ1-2, with 7 bases aligning to TRBD1. The CDR3 has 16 residues. V gave up 3 bases and J gave up 5 bases; unmatched junction bases: 12. Per germline, CDR1 MDHEN and CDR2 SYDVKM. CDR3 residues: CASSFSGGQSRYGYTF. In DNA, the CDR3 is TGTGCCAGCAGTTTTTCTGGGGGACAGAGCCGTTATGGCTACACCTTC.

The V and J genes are TRBV24-1 and TRBJ2-6; D is unresolved. Germline V gene sequence: CDR1 KGHDR, CDR2 SFDVKD. V was pared by 3 bases and J by 0 bases, with 8 bases between. This CDR3 has 16 residues. The CDR3: CATSDATISGANVLTF. CDR3 DNA sequence: TGTGCCACCAGTGATGCGACCATCTCTGGGGCCAACGTCCTGACTTTC.

V gene TRBV19 combines with J gene TRBJ1-1, with D maybe TRBD1 (6 bases). CDR3 length: 14 amino acids. Trimming stripped 7 bases from V and 3 bases from J, with 15 bases between. CDR1 LNHDA and CDR2 SQIVND come from the germline V gene (reference sequence). CDR3 in DNA: TGTGCCAGTAATACCCAACAGGGCCACACTGAAGCTTTCTTT. Its translation is CASNTQQGHTEAFF.

The genes are TRBV29-1 and TRBJ1-2; D not certain. V was trimmed by 7 bases and J by 0 bases, leaving 9 bases between them. Germline V CDR1 and CDR2: SQVTM, ANQGSEA. CDR3 size: 12 residues. CDR3 nucleotides: TGCAGCGAATGGACGGCTAACTATGGCTACACCTTC. Its translation is CSEWTANYGYTF.

This clone was counted a single time. J is TRBJ2-3 and V is TRBV6-1; 12 bases map to TRBD1. Germline assignment: CDR1 MNHNS and CDR2 SASEGT. V shed 1 base and J 6 bases; nucleotides not matched to a gene: 11. This CDR3 is 18 amino acids long. In nucleotides, the CDR3 is TGTGCCAGCAGTGAAGTGAAGGGACAGGGGGCGCGGGGGGATACGCAGTATTTT. Protein sequence: CASSEVKGQGARGDTQYF.

This chain links TRBV5-1 with TRBJ2-5, with 8 bases aligning to TRBD2. In germline, CDR1 is SGHRS, CDR2 YFSETQ. V shed 1 base, J shed 1 base, and the junction held 3 bases outside the gene matches. This CDR3 has 15 amino acids. CDR3 amino acids: CASSLTSGPQETQYF. The CDR3 DNA is TGCGCCAGCAGCTTGACTAGCGGACCCCAAGAGACCCAGTACTTC. The full variable domain, completed using reference TRBV5-1 and TRBJ2-5, is KAGVTQTPRYLIKTRGQQVTLSCSPISGHRSVSWYQQTPGQGLQFLFEYFSETQRNKGNFPGRFSGRQFSNSRSEMNVSTLELGDSALYLCASSLTSGPQETQYFGPGTRLLVL.

The genes are TRBV3-1 (or the pseudogene TRBV3-2) and TRBJ2-7, with 9 bases fitting TRBD2. The CDR3 totals 16 residues. The V gene's germline CDR1 is LGHDT and CDR2 YNNKEL (reference sequence). With V trimmed by 1 base and J by 7 bases, 11 bases remained unmatched. For the CDR3, the DNA is TGTGCCAGCAGCCAAGTTGTCGGCGGGGGGGCTCGTGAGCAGTACTTC. Amino acid sequence: CASSQVVGGGAREQYF.

This CDR3 reads CATSSGQGTGYTF. As DNA, the CDR3 is TGTGCCACCAGTTCCGGACAGGGGACGGGCTACACCTTC. The J gene is TRBJ1-2, the V gene TRBV24-1, with 9 bases matching TRBD1. In germline, CDR1 is KGHDR, CDR2 SFDVKD. There are 13 residues in the CDR3. With V trimmed by 6 bases and J by 8 bases, 6 bases remained unmatched.

The chain links TRBV6-6 to TRBJ2-7; a possible D gene is TRBD2 (5 bases). The ends were cut back, 0 bases at V and 7 bases at J, with 19 bases in the middle. The CDR3 is 16 amino acids. Germline loops: CDR1 MNHNY, CDR2 SVGAGI (reference sequence). CDR3 sequence (DNA): TGTGCCAGCAGTTACTCCGCACAGCCAACTAGTCAGGAGCAGTACTTC. This sequence encodes CASSYSAQPTSQEQYF.

This chain links TRBV6-2 or TRBV6-3 with TRBJ2-7; 7 bases line up with TRBD1. The length of the CDR3 is 13 residues. Germline CDR1 MNHEY, CDR2 SVGEGT. The V segment lost 5 bases and the J segment 4 bases; nucleotides outside the gene matches: 5. CDR3 loop: CASSPGQNYEQYV. In DNA form, the CDR3 reads TGTGCCAGCAGTCCGGGACAGAATTACGAGCAGTACGTC.

V and J are TRBV30 and TRBJ2-1, with TRBD2 matching 9 bases. Germline loops: CDR1 GTSNPN, CDR2 SVGIG (reference sequence). V was clipped by 8 bases and J by 10 bases; unmatched bases: 12. This CDR3 region has 13 residues. CDR3 nucleotides: TGTGCCGTAACAGCGGGGGGAATAAGGGAGCAGTTCTTC. Translated: CAVTAGGIREQFF. Complete variable domain (other parts from reference TRBV30 and TRBJ2-1): SQTIHQWPATLVQPVGSPLSLECTVEGTSNPNLYWYRQAAGRGLQLLFYSVGIGQISSEVPQNLSASRPQDRQFILSSKKLLLSDSGFYLCAVTAGGIREQFFGPGTRLTVL.

The rearrangement links TRBV28 to TRBJ1-4; D is undetermined. From germline, CDR1 is MDHEN and CDR2 SYDVKM. Trimming took off 7 bases at V and 8 bases at J, with 8 bases between the two ends. This CDR3 has 11 residues. CDR3 coding DNA: TGTGCCAGCACCCCCGGGGAAAAACTGTTTTTT. Translating gives CASTPGEKLFF.

The V gene is TRBV9, the J gene TRBJ1-1; D may be TRBD1 (5 bases). V lost 3 bases and J 11 bases, leaving 32 bases between the germline ends. The germline gives CDR1 SGDLS, CDR2 YYNGEE. The CDR3 totals 18 residues. CDR3 sequence: CASSATDRTSYKSQTAFF. The CDR3 nucleotides read TGTGCCAGCAGCGCGACAGACCGGACGTCCTATAAATCCCAAACGGCTTTCTTT.

On this clone itself: A much bigger clone sits one base away, suggesting this may be a read error. The genes are TRBV25-1 and TRBJ1-3; D might be TRBD1 (6 bases). CDR1 is MGHDK, CDR2 SYGVNS, per germline. This CDR3 has 15 residues. In DNA, the CDR3 is TGTGCCAGCAGTGATACAGGGTTTGTTGGAAGCACCATATATTTT. Translated: CASSDTGFVGSTIYF.

The CDR3 reads CASNSLNTGELFF. CDR3 sequence (DNA): TGTGCCAGCAACAGCCTGAACACCGGGGAGCTGTTTTTT. The chain joins TRBV9 to TRBJ2-2; no reliable D call. Germline values: CDR1 SGDLS, CDR2 YYNGEE. Trimming left V 6 bases short and J 1 base short, with 7 bases between. The CDR3 contains 13 residues.

The chain employs TRBV6-5 and TRBJ2-1; no definite D call. Germline lookup yields CDR1 MNHEY and CDR2 SVGAGI. The V end lost 0 bases, the J end lost 4 bases, and 7 bases lay between the germline ends. The CDR3 spans 14 residues. CDR3 nucleotide sequence: TGTGCCAGCAGTTACTCCACTAAATACAATGAGCAGTTCTTC. Translated, it gives CASSYSTKYNEQFF.

This chain links TRBV5-6 with TRBJ1-1; D unclear. Germline assignment: CDR1 SGHDT and CDR2 YYEEEE. The V and J ends lost 4 bases and 0 bases respectively, with 10 bases between them. The CDR3 is 14 residues long. CDR3 sequence reads: CASSPRRLNTEAFF. The CDR3 bases are TGTGCCAGCAGCCCCCGGCGCCTGAACACTGAAGCTTTCTTT.

The chain recombines TRBV2 with TRBJ2-3; 14 positions match TRBD2. V shed 7 bases and J 7 bases; nucleotides not matched to a gene: 7. CDR1 SNHLY and CDR2 FYNNEI come from the germline V gene. The CDR3 spans 15 residues. The CDR3 is CASTRTSGGRNTQYF. The DNA of the CDR3 is TGTGCCAGCACGCGGACTAGCGGGGGGCGGAATACGCAGTATTTT.